This T cell receptor (beta chain) was recorded in a study of response to subunit inactivated influenza vaccine. TCRdb used MiXCR to reprocess the RT-PCR reads, holding one entry per CDR3 protein. The sample includes approximately 730,000 distinct CDR3 sequences, about 15% of them seen just once. General observations from the study: After each seasonal influenza vaccination, few new T cells are recruited, the authors suggested.

This CDR3 spans 12 amino acids. Trimming cost V 5 bases and J 2 bases, with 5 bases left between them. Germline V lookup: CDR1 SGHTA, CDR2 FQGNSA. This clonotype was counted a few times. What it recognizes is unknown. The sample consisted of PBMCs from blood, taken less than 15 days before vaccination. The clonotype originates from a man aged 50-59 years who received an inactivated influenza vaccine. The chain links TRBV7-2 to TRBJ2-3; D remains unclear. CDR3 nucleotide sequence: TGTGCCAGCAGCATGACCACAGATACGCAGTATTTT. Translation gives CASSMTTDTQYF.